This passage covers 26 T cell receptor beta chains from one sample sequenced in a study of Graves' ophthalmopathy and Graves' hyperthyroidism. RNA transcripts served as template for amplifying TCR beta CDR3 sequences. First-round RT-PCR relied on HTBI primers, and a second-round multiplex PCR came next. Via MiXCR, TCRdb re-called the multiplex PCR reads, giving one row per CDR3 protein. The sample has some 350,000 distinct CDR3 sequences, about 18% seen once; the top ten hold 2.4%. Sequenced input: peripheral blood. The receptors originated from an adult woman with stable Graves' hyperthyroidism.

As to this clonotype: This CDR3 fails to terminate in the conserved phenylalanine or tryptophan, so it likely reflects a read error. The V gene is TRBV5-1, the J gene TRBJ2-3, with D uncertain. Trimming stripped 0 bases from V and 0 bases from J, with 5 bases between. Per germline, CDR1 SGHRS and CDR2 YFSETQ. This CDR3 region has 14 residues. The DNA of the CDR3 is TGCGCCAGCAGCTTGGGCAGTAGCACAGATACGCAGTATTTG. Translating gives CASSLGSSTDTQYL.

This clonotype was counted many times. This chain links TRBV11-2 with TRBJ1-5; D gene uncertain. The CDR3 is 12 amino acids. V was trimmed by 5 bases and J by 7 bases, leaving 9 bases between them. Germline V gene lookup returns CDR1 SGHAT and CDR2 FQNNGV. For the CDR3, the DNA is TGTGCCAGCAGCCAAGGGTTGCAGCCCCAGCATTTT. Amino acid sequence: CASSQGLQPQHF.

At least ten counts were recorded for this clonotype. The rearrangement links TRBV6-1 to TRBJ1-5; no clear D gene. The germline CDR1 and CDR2 sequences are MNHNS and SASEGT. The CDR3 runs 15 residues. V shed 4 bases and J shed 4 bases, with 14 bases lying between them. In nucleotides, the CDR3 is TGTGCCAGCAGTGTTAGGACTGAGGTTAATCAGCCCCAGCATTTT. Translation: CASSVRTEVNQPQHF.

This clonotype was recorded many times. The chain combines TRBV6-4 with TRBJ1-2, with 12 bases that match TRBD1. J lost 4 bases, V lost 6 bases, and 12 bases had no gene match. The CDR3 sequence is 17 residues long. Germline lookup yields CDR1 MRHNA and CDR2 SNTAGT. The CDR3 here is CASRSPGQGARGYGYTF. In DNA form, the CDR3 reads TGTGCCAGCAGATCACCGGGACAGGGGGCGCGCGGCTATGGCTACACCTTC.

At least ten counts were recorded for this clonotype. The junction departs from the called germline gene at one end, perhaps through a read error. The chain has TRBV6-1 and TRBJ2-2, with a possible D match to TRBD2 (5 bases). Per the germline V gene, CDR1 is MNHNS and CDR2 is SASEGT. The CDR3 covers 15 residues. In DNA, the CDR3 is TGTGCCAGCAGGGAAGGCGCGGGGAACACCGGGGAGCTGTTTTTT. This gives the protein CASREGAGNTGELFF.

This clonotype has more than one count but fewer than ten. The chain carries TRBV18 and TRBJ2-7; 10 bases map to TRBD1. CDR1 is KGHSH and CDR2 is LQKENI in the germline V gene. V gave up 6 bases and J gave up 6 bases; unmatched junction bases: 8. The CDR3 extends over 14 amino acids. The CDR3 loop is CASSTGQGTSEQYF. The CDR3 DNA reads TGTGCCAGCTCCACGGGACAGGGGACGAGCGAGCAGTACTTC.

This clonotype was seen at least ten times. The chain couples TRBV10-3 to TRBJ1-5, with D possibly TRBD1 on 6 matching bases. The CDR3 is made up of 15 amino acids. The V gene's germline CDR1 is ENHRY and CDR2 SYGVKD. V lost 3 bases to trimming and J lost 7 bases, with 16 bases between them. CDR3 sequence (DNA): TGTGCCATCAGTGAAGGCGAGACAGGCGGGCAGCCCCAGCATTTT. It translates to CAISEGETGGQPQHF.

The chain links TRBV27 to TRBJ1-6; D uncertain. Germline-derived CDR1 and CDR2 are MNHEY and SMNVEV (reference sequence). This CDR3 has 14 amino acids. The germline V and J ends were trimmed by 8 bases and 7 bases, with 15 bases remaining between them. CDR3 residues: CASCPVVVNSPLHF. The CDR3 region has the DNA TGTGCCAGCTGTCCGGTCGTGGTGAATTCACCCCTCCACTTT.

This clonotype has at least ten counts. V usage is TRBV19 and J usage is TRBJ2-2, with D uncertain. CDR1 is LNHDA, CDR2 SQIVND, per germline (reference sequence). Trimming stripped 5 bases from V and 2 bases from J, with 12 bases between. The CDR3 loop spans 15 amino acids. CDR3 protein: CASSSLTRNTGELFF. The CDR3 DNA follows: TGTGCCAGTAGTTCACTGACAAGAAACACCGGGGAGCTGTTTTTT.

This clonotype was observed at least ten times. The chain employs TRBV7-9 and TRBJ1-2; D is possibly TRBD1 (6 bases). V lost 5 bases to trimming and J lost 0 bases, with 13 bases between them. Germline V gene data show CDR1 as SEHNR and CDR2 as FQNEAQ (reference sequence). CDR3 length: 15 residues. CDR3 loop: CASSHTGTSNYGYTF. The CDR3 DNA is TGTGCCAGCAGCCACACAGGGACCTCTAACTATGGCTACACCTTC. The full variable domain, with the rest looked up from reference TRBV7-9 and TRBJ1-2, is DTGVSQNPRHKITKRGQNVTFRCDPISEHNRLYWYRQTLGQGPEFLTYFQNEAQLEKSRLLSDRFSAERPKGSFSTLEIQRTEQGDSAMYLCASSHTGTSNYGYTFGSGTRLTVV.

CDR3 in amino acids: CASRTGGRLSGANVLTF. Written as DNA, the CDR3 is TGTGCCAGTAGGACAGGGGGAAGGTTATCTGGGGCCAACGTCCTGACTTTC. V is TRBV19 and J is TRBJ2-6; 9 bases map to TRBD1. The V and J ends lost 6 bases and 1 base, in that order; junction bases with no gene match: 7. The CDR3 extends over 17 amino acids. CDR1 and CDR2 (germline): LNHDA, SQIVND (reference sequence).

The chain carries TRBV11-2 and TRBJ2-7, with TRBD2 matching 15 bases. There are 17 residues in the CDR3. Losses at the gene ends were 0 bases for V and 1 base for J; bases not matched to a gene: 1. CDR1 SGHAT and CDR2 FQNNGV come from the germline V gene. CDR3: CASSLEGLAGGSYEQYF. CDR3 nucleotides: TGTGCCAGCAGCTTAGAAGGACTAGCGGGAGGGTCCTACGAGCAGTACTTC.

Many counts were recorded for this clonotype. J is TRBJ1-5 and V is TRBV7-2, with D possibly being TRBD1 (6 bases). V gave up 3 bases and J gave up 0 bases, with 12 bases separating them. CDR1 is SGHTA and CDR2 is FQGNSA in the germline V gene. The CDR3 consists of 16 residues. CDR3 in amino acids: CASSLRDTYSNQPQHF. The CDR3 nucleotides read TGTGCCAGCAGCTTGCGGGACACCTATAGCAATCAGCCCCAGCATTTT.

This clonotype was picked up many times. The chain combines TRBV6-1 with TRBJ1-1; unclear D gene. The CDR3 length is 13 residues. From germline, CDR1 is MNHNS and CDR2 SASEGT. V was shortened by 6 bases and J by 1 base, with 9 bases between the two germline ends. CDR3 coding DNA: TGTGCCAGCAGAGACCCAGGGAACACTGAAGCTTTCTTT. This encodes CASRDPGNTEAFF.

This clonotype was counted ten times or more. This sequence joins TRBV28 and TRBJ1-1; a possible D gene is TRBD1 (5 bases). This CDR3 has 15 amino acids. Trimming cost V 3 bases and J 0 bases, with 11 bases left between them. The germline V gene encodes CDR1 MDHEN and CDR2 SYDVKM. DNA for the CDR3: TGTGCCAGCAGTTTCTTACAGGCTATGAACACTGAAGCTTTCTTT. Translating gives CASSFLQAMNTEAFF.

The table lists this clonotype with a few counts. The genes are TRBV4-1 and TRBJ2-2, with TRBD2 as a possible D gene (6 bases). Germline loops: CDR1 MGHRA, CDR2 YSYEKL. This CDR3 region has 16 residues. Trimming removed 3 bases at V and 2 bases at J, with 13 bases between. The CDR3 DNA is TGCGCCAGCAGCCAGACACCGGGACTTAACACCGGGGAGCTGTTTTTT. This encodes CASSQTPGLNTGELFF.

In its sample, this clonotype was seen many times. Here the CDR3 DNA reads TGTGCCATCAGCAACCCCGATGGGGACAGGGGGAACCCCTACGAGCAGTACTTC. This codes for CAISNPDGDRGNPYEQYF. The chain employs TRBV10-3 and TRBJ2-7, with 11 positions matching TRBD1. V lost 6 bases, J lost 2 bases, and 15 bases stayed unmatched. In germline, CDR1 is ENHRY, CDR2 SYGVKD. This CDR3 is 18 amino acids long.

The chain is built from TRBV12-3 or TRBV12-4 and TRBJ1-6; D is undetermined. The ends were cut back, 6 bases at V and 10 bases at J, with 19 bases in the middle. This CDR3 spans 15 amino acids. DNA for the CDR3: TGTGCCAGCAGCCTCGACCGATCCGCCGGATCACCCCTCCACTTT. Translation gives CASSLDRSAGSPLHF.

This clonotype was detected many times. J is TRBJ2-7 and V is TRBV10-3; TRBD1 or TRBD2 may be the D gene (5 bases each). Germline V gives CDR1 ENHRY, CDR2 SYGVKD. Trimming took 5 bases from V and 4 from J, leaving 15 bases between them. This CDR3 comprises 14 residues. The CDR3: CAISTRGGMYEQYF. The CDR3 nucleotides are TGTGCCATCAGTACTAGGGGCGGTATGTACGAGCAGTACTTC.

In this sample, this clonotype turned up many times. The chain employs TRBV6-5 and TRBJ1-6, with D maybe TRBD1 (6 bases). Looked up from germline, CDR1 is MNHEY and CDR2 is SVGAGI. The CDR3 is 17 residues long. With 3 bases removed from V and 8 bases from J, the gap between germline ends came to 20 bases. The CDR3 bases are TGTGCCAGCAGTTATTGGACAGACATCAGAGGTTATTCACCCCTCCACTTT. This encodes CASSYWTDIRGYSPLHF.

This clonotype showed up many times. V gene TRBV29-1 combines with J gene TRBJ1-2, with TRBD1 matching 9 bases. The V gene end was trimmed by 4 bases and the J gene end by 3 bases; junction bases not matched to a gene: 6. The CDR3 contains 14 residues. Germline loops: CDR1 SQVTM, CDR2 ANQGSEA. CDR3 sequence reads: CSVGLGQGDYGYTF. DNA for the CDR3: TGCAGCGTTGGCCTGGGACAGGGAGACTATGGCTACACCTTC.

As to this clonotype: Just one base apart from a much larger clone, this may be a read error. In DNA, the CDR3 is TGTGCCAGCAGTACAGGGTTTGGCAATCAGCCCCAGCATTTT. Translation: CASSTGFGNQPQHF. V gene TRBV27 combines with J gene TRBJ1-5; D perhaps matches TRBD1 (6 bases). V lost 5 bases, J lost 2 bases, and 10 bases lay in between. CDR3 size: 14 residues. Germline V lookup: CDR1 MNHEY, CDR2 SMNVEV (reference sequence).

This clonotype was counted at least ten times. The chain links TRBV6-5 to TRBJ2-2; D possibly corresponds to TRBD1 (6 bases). Germline loops: CDR1 MNHEY, CDR2 SVGAGI. V lost 6 bases, J lost 6 bases, and 17 bases lay in between. The CDR3 runs to 15 residues. The CDR3 DNA reads as TGTGCCAGCAGGGCTCAGGGGAATGTTGCCGGGGAGCTGTTTTTT. It encodes CASRAQGNVAGELFF.

This clonotype was counted many times. V and J are TRBV12-5 and TRBJ2-5; a possible D gene is TRBD1 (6 bases). Per the germline V gene, CDR1 is LGHNT and CDR2 is FRNRAP. V was clipped by 3 bases and J by 5 bases, with 13 bases between them. This CDR3 spans 14 amino acids. CDR3 amino acids: CASGFGGGEETQYF. For the CDR3, the DNA is TGTGCTAGTGGTTTCGGTGGGGGCGAGGAGACCCAGTACTTC.

This clonotype appeared many times. This chain uses TRBV29-1 with TRBJ2-5; 10 bases agree with TRBD1. Trimming cost V 5 bases and J 5 bases; bases outside gene matches: 8. The CDR3 is made up of 14 amino acids. Germline V gene data show CDR1 as SQVTM and CDR2 as ANQGSEA. Here the CDR3 reads CSVFGQGEKETQYF. The CDR3, as DNA: TGCAGCGTTTTCGGACAGGGGGAGAAGGAGACCCAGTACTTC.

At least ten counts were recorded for this clonotype. The chain couples TRBV12-3 or TRBV12-4 to TRBJ2-7; D is possibly TRBD1 or TRBD2 (5 bases each). Trimming took off 5 bases at V and 7 bases at J, with 18 bases between the two ends. CDR3 length: 14 amino acids. The DNA of the CDR3 is TGTGCCAGCAGTCCCATCACCCCCTGGGGGGAGCAGTACTTC. As protein: CASSPITPWGEQYF.